This T cell receptor beta chain was sequenced in a study of blood T cell repertoires in COVID-19. The wider study: In each case, the material was cDNA or gDNA derived from T cells, B-cell-depleted T cells, or PBMCs.

Under the authors' procedure: Scientists estimated how many nucleated cells there were by amplifying reference gene primers. Method: immunoSEQ multiplex PCR; TCRdb's copy keeps in-frame clones and lacks some. V and J calls and clone size come straight from that table; D and trimming were deduced from the DNA. The sample has 65,000 to 90,000 clones; around nine tenths are singletons. What was sequenced was peripheral blood. The clonotype comes from a human donor in a cohort sampled during active COVID-19.

CDR3 nucleotides: TGTGCCTGGACGGCTAGCTTGGCCGGGGAGCTGTTTTTT. It yields the protein CAWTASLAGELFF. The chain links TRBV30 to TRBJ2-2; maybe TRBD2 (5 bases). This CDR3 region has 13 residues. Trimming took 4 bases from V and 6 from J, leaving 12 bases between them. Per germline, CDR1 GTSNPN and CDR2 SVGIG (reference sequence).